The following is a TCR beta chain sequence with its context. The culture paired 200,000 irradiated violet-dye-labeled stimulators with 200,000 CFSE-labeled responders. CD4 and CD8 responders that proliferated in the reaction were FACS-sorted. Using immunoSEQ multiplex PCR, the repertoire was profiled, and TCRdb retains in-frame clones only, with some absent. Found here are around 21,000 clones, roughly 33% of them singletons; the top ten hold roughly 9.2%. Losses at the gene ends were 4 bases for V and 5 bases for J; bases not matched to a gene: 7. The CDR3 contains 15 residues. CDR1 is MGHRA, CDR2 YSYEKL, per germline. The data originate from a study of graft-versus-host responses after intestinal transplantation. Looking at the study overall: Every recipient underwent anti-thymocyte globulin induction, then tacrolimus and steroids for two to three years.

The specimen was alloreactive CD8+ T cells from a mixed lymphocyte reaction culture, collected before intestinal transplant. The subset here: CFSE-low proliferating T cells sorted from approximately 6-day pre-transplant mixed lymphocyte reaction (GvH or HvG direction). The TCR comes from a human patient who received an intestinal transplant. The chain links TRBV4-1 to TRBJ1-1, with TRBD1 matching 10 bases. CDR3 bases: TGCGCCAGCAGCCCCGGAGGACAGGGGGTGACTGAAGCTTTCTTT. Amino acids: CASSPGGQGVTEAFF.